Each of the 24 T cell receptor beta chains below was sequenced from the same sample in a study of blood T cell repertoires in COVID-19. Profiling relied on immunoSEQ multiplex PCR, and the TCRdb table lists in-frame clones only, not all of them. The sample lists about 34,000 clones, 80% occurring once. The specimen was peripheral blood. Receptors were obtained from a man at least 80 years old with acute or convalescent COVID-19.

The CDR3 sequence is CASTGGPYNSPLHF. CDR3 nucleotides: TGTGCCAGTACAGGGGGCCCCTATAATTCACCCCTCCACTTT. The J gene is TRBJ1-6, the V gene TRBV19; 8 nucleotides agree with TRBD1. The CDR3 runs to 14 residues. CDR1 is LNHDA, CDR2 SQIVND, per germline (reference sequence). Trimming took 7 bases from V and 2 from J; bases not matched to a gene: 1.

This clone was picked up one time. The DNA for the CDR3 is TGTGCCAGCAGCCAAGTGGGTCTAGCGGGGTACAATGAGCAGTTCTTC. Translated, it gives CASSQVGLAGYNEQFF. This chain connects TRBV14 to TRBJ2-1; 9 bases line up with TRBD2. Germline V gives CDR1 SGHDN, CDR2 FVKESK. The CDR3 runs to 16 residues. After removal of 1 base from V and 4 bases from J, the junction contained 5 bases not matched to a gene.

The chain uses TRBV5-1 and TRBJ2-4; TRBD1 agrees at 8 bases. Trimming took 2 bases from V and 0 from J; bases not matched to a gene: 10. Per germline, CDR1 SGHRS and CDR2 YFSETQ. The CDR3 loop spans 18 amino acids. The CDR3 sequence: CASSFSGGQALAKNIQYF. Here the CDR3 DNA reads TGCGCCAGCAGCTTCTCTGGGGGACAGGCCCTAGCCAAAAACATTCAGTACTTC.

The rearrangement joins TRBV3-1 (or the pseudogene TRBV3-2) to TRBJ2-5; TRBD2 matches at 10 bases. The length of the CDR3 is 14 residues. Looked up from germline, CDR1 is LGHDT and CDR2 is YNNKEL (reference sequence). The V segment lost 5 bases and the J segment 3 bases; nucleotides outside the gene matches: 3. The CDR3 loop is CASSIAGGEETQYF. Written as DNA, the CDR3 is TGTGCCAGCAGCATAGCGGGGGGTGAAGAGACCCAGTACTTC.

This rearrangement joins TRBV4-3 to TRBJ1-4; D may be TRBD1 (6 bases). Per germline, CDR1 LGHNA and CDR2 YSLEER. With 0 bases removed from V and 0 bases from J, the gap between germline ends came to 17 bases. The CDR3 totals 19 residues. In DNA form, the CDR3 reads TGCGCCAGCAGCCAAGATTTGCAGGGGTCAAGCTCAACTAATGAAAAACTGTTTTTT. This sequence encodes CASSQDLQGSSSTNEKLFF.

The chain recombines TRBV30 with TRBJ2-5, with TRBD2 identical over 12 bases. Per germline, CDR1 GTSNPN and CDR2 SVGIG (reference sequence). The CDR3 has 19 residues. The V gene end was trimmed by 1 base and the J gene end by 5 bases; junction bases not matched to a gene: 17. The CDR3 DNA sequence: TGTGCCTGGAGTGGTGGACTAGCGGGATTTTCGGTCTCTGGGGAGACCCAGTACTTC. This codes for CAWSGGLAGFSVSGETQYF. The full variable domain, completed using reference TRBV30 and TRBJ2-5, is SQTIHQWPATLVQPVGSPLSLECTVEGTSNPNLYWYRQAAGRGLQLLFYSVGIGQISSEVPQNLSASRPQDRQFILSSKKLLLSDSGFYLCAWSGGLAGFSVSGETQYFGPGTRLLVL.

This clone was recorded once. The V and J genes are TRBV5-1 and TRBJ2-4, with a tentative D call TRBD2 (5 bases). CDR1 SGHRS and CDR2 YFSETQ come from the germline V gene. This CDR3 is 15 amino acids long. V lost 0 bases and J 2 bases, leaving 9 bases between the germline ends. Here the CDR3 reads CASSLGSGTKNIQYF. For the CDR3, the DNA is TGCGCCAGCAGCTTGGGGTCCGGGACCAAAAACATTCAGTACTTC.

J is TRBJ1-2 and V is TRBV11-3, with 7 bases identical to TRBD1. Germline CDR1 SGHNT, CDR2 YENEEA. The CDR3 loop spans 16 amino acids. The ends lost 0 bases at V and 8 bases at J; junction bases unmatched: 12. In DNA, the CDR3 is TGTGCCAGCAGCTTAGATCTTAGACAGGGTTTAAAAGGCTACACCTTC. Encoded protein: CASSLDLRQGLKGYTF. The variable domain in full, completed from reference TRBV11-3 and TRBJ1-2, reads EAGVVQSPRYKIIEKKQPVAFWCNPISGHNTLYWYLQNLGQGPELLIRYENEEAVDDSQLPKDRFSAERLKGVDSTLKIQPAELGDSAVYLCASSLDLRQGLKGYTFGSGTRLTVV.

The V and J genes are TRBV7-2 and TRBJ2-7; TRBD2 might be the D (6 bases). Germline loops: CDR1 SGHTA, CDR2 FQGNSA. Trimming stripped 5 bases from V and 7 bases from J, with 15 bases between. The CDR3 runs to 13 residues. The CDR3 reads CASSRNGAGEQYF. For the CDR3, the DNA is TGTGCCAGCAGCCGGAACGGGGCGGGGGAGCAGTACTTC.

This clone was counted only a few times. The V call is TRBV7-9, the J call TRBJ2-2; D gene unclear. The CDR3 totals 15 residues. Germline V gene sequence: CDR1 SEHNR, CDR2 FQNEAQ (reference sequence). V was cut by 2 bases and J by 1 base, with 8 bases left in between. The CDR3: CASSLSYRNTGELFF. In DNA, the CDR3 is TGTGCCAGCAGCTTAAGTTACAGGAACACCGGGGAGCTGTTTTTT.

This clone has just one count. The V and J genes are TRBV6-2 or TRBV6-3 and TRBJ2-5; D is perhaps TRBD2 (5 bases). The CDR3 extends over 14 amino acids. V shed 4 bases and J shed 1 base, with 10 bases lying between them. Germline assignment: CDR1 MNHEY and CDR2 SVGEGT. The CDR3 DNA sequence: TGTGCCAGCAGTTTGTCAGGAGGCCAAGAGACCCAGTACTTC. It is translated as CASSLSGGQETQYF.

The chain combines TRBV4-2 with TRBJ2-1, with 9 bases identical to TRBD1. The J segment lost 8 bases and the V segment lost 5 bases, leaving 7 bases of the junction unmatched. The CDR3 has 14 amino acids. CDR1 and CDR2 (germline): LGHNA, YNFKEQ. DNA of the CDR3: TGTGCCAGCAGCTCAGGACAGGGGTTGGATGAGCAGTTCTTC. Translated: CASSSGQGLDEQFF.

V gene TRBV7-2 combines with J gene TRBJ2-1; 10 bases match TRBD2. The CDR3 sequence is 16 residues long. CDR1 and CDR2 (germline): SGHTA, FQGNSA. With 3 bases clipped from V and 8 bases from J, the junction kept 10 bases outside the gene matches. CDR3 bases: TGTGCCAGCAGCTTTTTTTCCAGCGGGAGGGCCGATGAGCAGTTCTTC. It codes for CASSFFSSGRADEQFF.

CDR3 protein: CASSRDRAGMNTEAFF. The CDR3 DNA reads TGTGCCAGCAGTCGAGACAGGGCAGGAATGAACACTGAAGCTTTCTTT. V usage is TRBV6-2 or TRBV6-3 and J usage is TRBJ1-1; TRBD1 matches 7 bases. CDR3 length equals 16 residues. Germline CDR1 reads MNHEY; CDR2 reads SVGEGT. V lost 5 bases and J lost 0; bases outside the gene matches: 9.

The chain combines TRBV3-1 (or the pseudogene TRBV3-2) with TRBJ2-7; D possibly corresponds to TRBD2 (7 bases). Germline loops: CDR1 LGHDT, CDR2 YNNKEL (reference sequence). The V end was cut by 1 base, the J end by 9 bases, with 13 bases between. The CDR3 has 13 residues. CDR3 loop: CASSQAPGGLQYF. The CDR3 DNA is TGTGCCAGCAGCCAAGCGCCCGGGGGGCTGCAGTACTTC.

The chain is built from TRBV29-1 and TRBJ2-5; 8 nucleotides match TRBD1. Trimming took 6 bases from V and 5 from J; bases not matched to a gene: 11. CDR3 size: 14 residues. The germline gives CDR1 SQVTM, CDR2 ANQGSEA. CDR3 DNA: TGCAGCGTCGCTCAGGGGGCCCAGGGGGAGACCCAGTACTTC. Its translation is CSVAQGAQGETQYF.

In its sample, this clone was seen a few times. The chain links TRBV4-3 to TRBJ2-1, with unresolved D. V lost 0 bases and J lost 5, with 20 bases in between. This CDR3 is built from 18 residues. CDR1 and CDR2 from the germline V gene are LGHNA and YSLEER. The CDR3 protein is CASSQDRLAIVDNNEQFF. The CDR3 nucleotides are TGCGCCAGCAGCCAAGATCGATTGGCTATAGTCGACAACAATGAGCAGTTCTTC.

This chain connects TRBV5-6 to TRBJ2-5, with unresolved D. Germline assignment: CDR1 SGHDT and CDR2 YYEEEE. The CDR3 has 12 residues. Trimming pared 3 bases from V and 7 bases from J, leaving 10 bases between. The CDR3 region has the DNA TGTGCCAGCAGCTCCGGGTGGAGGACCCAGTACTTC. The encoded protein is CASSSGWRTQYF.

As DNA, the CDR3 is TGTGCCTGGTGCCCGGGCTCCTACAATGAGCAGTTCTTC. This codes for CAWCPGSYNEQFF. The J gene is TRBJ2-1, the V gene TRBV30; D is undetermined. Per germline, CDR1 GTSNPN and CDR2 SVGIG (reference sequence). The CDR3 spans 13 residues. Trimming shortened V by 5 bases and J by 0 bases, and 8 bases separated the two germline ends.

This sequence joins TRBV3-1 (or the pseudogene TRBV3-2) and TRBJ2-1; 12 nucleotides match TRBD2. The CDR3 has 15 amino acids. V was pared by 5 bases and J by 4 bases, with 3 bases of the junction left unmatched. The V gene's germline CDR1 is LGHDT and CDR2 YNNKEL (reference sequence). The CDR3 coding sequence is TGTGCCAGCAGCTTCGGACTAGCGGGGTACAATGAGCAGTTCTTC. This encodes CASSFGLAGYNEQFF.

V gene TRBV5-4 combines with J gene TRBJ2-3; D is perhaps TRBD2 (5 bases). The CDR3 is 16 residues long. Trimming removed 0 bases at V and 2 bases at J, with 13 bases between. Germline V gene lookup returns CDR1 SGHNT and CDR2 YYREEE (reference sequence). The CDR3 DNA reads as TGTGCCAGCAGCTTGGGGGCTCTAGCTCTCACAGATACGCAGTATTTT. The encoded protein is CASSLGALALTDTQYF.

The rearrangement joins TRBV5-6 to TRBJ2-5; the D gene is possibly TRBD1 (6 bases). The CDR3 is 16 residues long. The germline CDR1 and CDR2 sequences are SGHDT and YYEEEE. Trimming shortened V by 0 bases and J by 2 bases, and 14 bases separated the two germline ends. The DNA of the CDR3 is TGTGCCAGCAGCTTGGCGACAGGCTGGACACAAGAGACCCAGTACTTC. This translates into CASSLATGWTQETQYF.

In its sample, this clone was seen a few times. The chain uses TRBV18 and TRBJ1-5; D possibly corresponds to TRBD1 (6 bases). V was trimmed by 1 base and J by 5 bases, leaving 9 bases between them. The CDR3 loop spans 14 amino acids. CDR1 and CDR2 (germline): KGHSH, LQKENI. The CDR3 loop is CASSPQQGDQPQHF. For the CDR3, the DNA is TGTGCCAGCTCACCACAACAGGGCGATCAGCCCCAGCATTTT.

This clone has a handful of counts. The J gene is TRBJ2-5, the V gene TRBV18, with unresolved D. V lost 6 bases and J 3 bases, leaving 17 bases between the germline ends. Germline V gene lookup returns CDR1 KGHSH and CDR2 LQKENI. CDR3 size: 15 residues. This CDR3 reads CASSIQTLSKETQYF. The CDR3 DNA reads as TGTGCCAGCTCGATACAGACCCTTTCCAAAGAGACCCAGTACTTC. The whole variable domain, remainder taken from reference TRBV18 and TRBJ2-5, is NAGVMQNPRHLVRRRGQEARLRCSPMKGHSHVYWYRQLPEEGLKFMVYLQKENIIDESGMPKERFSAEFPKEGPSILRIQQVVRGDSAAYFCASSIQTLSKETQYFGPGTRLLVL.